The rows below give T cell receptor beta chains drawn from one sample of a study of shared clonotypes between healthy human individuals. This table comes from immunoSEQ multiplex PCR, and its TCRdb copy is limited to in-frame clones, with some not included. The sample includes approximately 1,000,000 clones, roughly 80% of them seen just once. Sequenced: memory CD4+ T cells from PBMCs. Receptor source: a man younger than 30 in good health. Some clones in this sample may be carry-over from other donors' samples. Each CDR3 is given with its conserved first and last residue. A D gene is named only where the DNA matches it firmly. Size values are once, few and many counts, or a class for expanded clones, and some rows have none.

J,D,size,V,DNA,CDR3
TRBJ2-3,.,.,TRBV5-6,TGTGCCAGCAGCTTGTCCATCGGGCTAGGGCCCGGACACACAGATACGCAGTATTTT,CASSLSIGLGPGHTDTQYF
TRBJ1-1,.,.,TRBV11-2,TGTGCCAGCAGCTTAAGGGACCGACAGTTCATGAACACTGAAGCTTTCTTT,CASSLRDRQFMNTEAFF
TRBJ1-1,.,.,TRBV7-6,TGTGCCAGCAGCTCTTGGACGGGGAACACTGAAGCTTTCTTT,CASSSWTGNTEAFF
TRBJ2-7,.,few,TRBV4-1,TGCGCCAGCAGCCAAGATAGGTGGGGCACCTCCTACGAGCAGTACTTC,CASSQDRWGTSYEQYF
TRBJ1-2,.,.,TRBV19,TGTGCCAGTAGTATAGAGCGTTACTATGGCTACACCTTC,CASSIERYYGYTF
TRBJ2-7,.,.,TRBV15,TGTGCCACCAGCAGAGGTGGAAACCGTAACGAGCAGTACTTC,CATSRGGNRNEQYF
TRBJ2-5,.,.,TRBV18,TGTGCCAGCTCACCCCCTCGAAGGGCGGATTCGGACCAGTACTTC,CASSPPRRADSDQYF
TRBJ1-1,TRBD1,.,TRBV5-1,TGCGCCAGCAGCCCGATGGGCCGACAGGGGGGCACTGAAGCTTTCTTT,CASSPMGRQGGTEAFF
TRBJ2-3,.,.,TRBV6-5,TGTGCCAGCAGTTACTCGCCACCCCCGAGCACAGATACGCAGTATTTT,CASSYSPPPSTDTQYF
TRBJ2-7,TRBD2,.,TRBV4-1,TGCGCCAGCTCCTTCTTGGGACTAGCGGGTGGCCAGCAGTACTTC,CASSFLGLAGGQQYF
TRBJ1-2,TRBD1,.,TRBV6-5,TGTGCCAGCAGTTACCGAGACAGGGGCATAGATGGCTACACCTTC,CASSYRDRGIDGYTF
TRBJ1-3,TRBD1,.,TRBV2,TGTGCCAGCAGCGGGGACAGCCTGGGAAACACCATATATTTT,CASSGDSLGNTIYF
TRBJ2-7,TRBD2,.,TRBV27,TGTGCCAGCAGTTTATATAGGGGGGTTCGGCGGGAGGCCTACGAGCAGTACTTC,CASSLYRGVRREAYEQYF
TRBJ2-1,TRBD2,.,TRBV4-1,TGCGCCAGCAGCCACAAAAGGGGTGGGGGACTAGCGGGAGTCCCCCATGAGCAGTTCTTC,CASSHKRGGGLAGVPHEQFF
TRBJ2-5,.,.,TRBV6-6,TGTGCCAGCAGCCTCGAAGAGACCCAGTACTTC,CASSLEETQYF
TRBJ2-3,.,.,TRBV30,TGTGCCTGGAGTGTAGAAGGTACGCAGTATTTT,CAWSVEGTQYF
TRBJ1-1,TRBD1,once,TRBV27,TGTGCCAGCGCGGACAGGGGGTCGGGAACTGAAGCTTTCTTT,CASADRGSGTEAFF
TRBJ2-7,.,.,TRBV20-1,TGCAGTGCAAGACGGACCTACGAGCAGTACTTC,CSARRTYEQYF
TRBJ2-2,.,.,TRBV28,TGTGCCAGCAGTTTACGGACAGCGAACACCGGGGAGCTGTTTTTT,CASSLRTANTGELFF
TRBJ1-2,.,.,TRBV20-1,TGCAGTCGCGCTTATGGCTACACCTTC,CSRAYGYTF
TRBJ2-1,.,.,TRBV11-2,TGTGCCAGCAGACCAAACCAGGGGACTCACAATGAGCAGTTCTTC,CASRPNQGTHNEQFF
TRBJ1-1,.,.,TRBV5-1,TGCGCCAGCAGCTTGGGTATAGGGGTTCCTGAAGCTTTCTTT,CASSLGIGVPEAFF
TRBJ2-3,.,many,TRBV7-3,TGTGCCAGCAGCTCGACACACACAGATACGCAGTATTTT,CASSSTHTDTQYF
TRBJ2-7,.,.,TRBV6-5,TGTGCCAGCAGTTACTCGACTACGGCAGGGATGTACTTC,CASSYSTTAGMYF
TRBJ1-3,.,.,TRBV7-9,TGTGCCAGCAGCCCCTACCTCCGGGACACTGGAAACACCATATATTTT,CASSPYLRDTGNTIYF
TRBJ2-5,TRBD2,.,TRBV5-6,TGTGCCAGCAGCTTGTTGACGGGAGGGGTCCAGTACTTC,CASSLLTGGVQYF
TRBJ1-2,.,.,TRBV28,TGTGCCAGCGCCGGGACATCCTATGGCTACACCTTC,CASAGTSYGYTF
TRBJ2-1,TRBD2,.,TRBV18,TGTGCCAGCTCACCACTAGCGGGAGGGTCCAATGAGCAGTTCTTC,CASSPLAGGSNEQFF
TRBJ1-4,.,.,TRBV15,TGTGCCACCAGCGCAATACAGGGCCGAGGTGAAAAACTGTTTTTT,CATSAIQGRGEKLFF
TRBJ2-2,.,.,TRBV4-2,TGTGCCAGCAGCCAACACAGGGACGGGGAGCTGTTTTTT,CASSQHRDGELFF
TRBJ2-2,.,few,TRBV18,TGTGCCAGCTCACCACGATATCGAACGGGCACGAACACCGGGGAGCTGTTTTTT,CASSPRYRTGTNTGELFF
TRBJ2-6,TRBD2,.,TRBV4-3,TGCGCCAGCAGCCAAGATTGGTCGGCGGGAGTCGGTGGGGCCAACGTCCTGACTTTC,CASSQDWSAGVGGANVLTF
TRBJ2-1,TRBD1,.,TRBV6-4,TGTGCCAGCAGTGACGGGACAGGGGGTAATGAGCAGTTCTTC,CASSDGTGGNEQFF
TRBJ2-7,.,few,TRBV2,TGTGCCAGCAGTGACAGGGCCTACGAGCAGTACTTC,CASSDRAYEQYF
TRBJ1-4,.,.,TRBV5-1,TGCGCCAGCAGCTCAAGGGCAGGGGCCACTAATGAAAAACTGTTTTTT,CASSSRAGATNEKLFF
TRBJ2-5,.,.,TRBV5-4,TGTGCCAGCAGCTGGGGCGTGGAGACCCAGTACTTC,CASSWGVETQYF
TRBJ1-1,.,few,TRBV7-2,TGTGCCAGCAGCTTTATTGGCACTGAAGCTTTCTTT,CASSFIGTEAFF
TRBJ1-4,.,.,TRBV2,TGTGCCAGCAGTGAACGGCAGGGAATTGAAAAACTGTTTTTT,CASSERQGIEKLFF
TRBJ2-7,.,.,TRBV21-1,TGTGCCAGCAGCAAAGGAGGGGGTAGCGGGAGTTTTTACGAGCAGTACTTC,CASSKGGGSGSFYEQYF
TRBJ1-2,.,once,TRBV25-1,TGTGCCAGCGAGAGACAGGACTTTCCATATGGCTACACCTTC,CASERQDFPYGYTF
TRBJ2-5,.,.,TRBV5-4,TGTGCCAGCAGCTTGGGACAGTTAGAGACCCAGTACTTC,CASSLGQLETQYF
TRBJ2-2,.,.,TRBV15,TGTGCCACCAGCAGAGATGCTCCGCCCGGGGAGCTGTTTTTT,CATSRDAPPGELFF
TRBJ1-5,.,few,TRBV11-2,TGTGCCAGCAGCTTAGATGGAACCCAGCATTTT,CASSLDGTQHF